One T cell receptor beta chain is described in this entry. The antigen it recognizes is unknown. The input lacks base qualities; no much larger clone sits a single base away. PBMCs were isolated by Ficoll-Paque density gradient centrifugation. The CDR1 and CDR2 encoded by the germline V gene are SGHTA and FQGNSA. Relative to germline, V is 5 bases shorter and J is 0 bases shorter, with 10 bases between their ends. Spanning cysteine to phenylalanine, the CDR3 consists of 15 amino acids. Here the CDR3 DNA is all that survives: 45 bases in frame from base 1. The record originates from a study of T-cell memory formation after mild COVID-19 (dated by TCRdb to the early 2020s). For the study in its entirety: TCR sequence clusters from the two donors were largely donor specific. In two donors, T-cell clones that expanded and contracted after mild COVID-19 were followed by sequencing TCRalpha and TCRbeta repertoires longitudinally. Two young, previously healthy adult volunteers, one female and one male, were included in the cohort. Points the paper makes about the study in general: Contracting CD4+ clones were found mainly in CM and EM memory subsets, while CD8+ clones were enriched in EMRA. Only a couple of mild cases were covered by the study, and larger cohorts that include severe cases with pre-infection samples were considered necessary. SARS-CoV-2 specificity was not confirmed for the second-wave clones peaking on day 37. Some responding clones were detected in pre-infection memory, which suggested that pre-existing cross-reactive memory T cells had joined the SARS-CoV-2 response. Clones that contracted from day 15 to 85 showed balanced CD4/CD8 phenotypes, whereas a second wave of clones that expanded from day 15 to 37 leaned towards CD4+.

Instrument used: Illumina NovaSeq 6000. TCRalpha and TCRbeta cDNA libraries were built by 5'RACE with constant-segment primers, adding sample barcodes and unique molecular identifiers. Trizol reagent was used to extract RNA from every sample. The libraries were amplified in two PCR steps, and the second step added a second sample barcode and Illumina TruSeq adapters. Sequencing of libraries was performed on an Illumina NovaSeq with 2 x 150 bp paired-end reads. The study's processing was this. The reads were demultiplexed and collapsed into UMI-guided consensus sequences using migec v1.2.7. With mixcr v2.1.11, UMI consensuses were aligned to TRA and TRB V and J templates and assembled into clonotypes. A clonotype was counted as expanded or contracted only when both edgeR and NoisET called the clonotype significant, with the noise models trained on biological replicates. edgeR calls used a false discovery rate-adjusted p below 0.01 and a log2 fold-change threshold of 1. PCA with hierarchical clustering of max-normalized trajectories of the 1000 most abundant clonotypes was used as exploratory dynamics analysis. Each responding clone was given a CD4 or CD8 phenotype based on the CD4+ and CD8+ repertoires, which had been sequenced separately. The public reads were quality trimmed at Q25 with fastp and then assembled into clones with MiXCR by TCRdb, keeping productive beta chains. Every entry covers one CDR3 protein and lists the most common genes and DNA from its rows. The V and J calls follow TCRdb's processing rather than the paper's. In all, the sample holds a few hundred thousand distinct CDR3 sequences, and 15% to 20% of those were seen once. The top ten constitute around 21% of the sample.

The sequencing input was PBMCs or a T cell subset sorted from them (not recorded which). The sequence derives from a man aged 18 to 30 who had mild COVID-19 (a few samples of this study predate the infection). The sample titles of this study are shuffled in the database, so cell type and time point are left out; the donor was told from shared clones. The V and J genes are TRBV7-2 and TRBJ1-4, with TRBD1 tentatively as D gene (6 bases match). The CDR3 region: CASSDQGPTNEKLFF. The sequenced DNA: TGTGCCAGCAGCGACCAGGGGCCAACTAATGAAAAACTGTTTTTT. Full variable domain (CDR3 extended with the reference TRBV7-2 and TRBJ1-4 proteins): GAGVSQSPSNKVTEKGKDVELRCDPISGHTALYWYRQSLGQGLEFLIYFQGNSAPDKSGLPSDRFSAERTGGSVSTLTIQRTQQEDSAVYLCASSDQGPTNEKLFFGSGTQLSVL.